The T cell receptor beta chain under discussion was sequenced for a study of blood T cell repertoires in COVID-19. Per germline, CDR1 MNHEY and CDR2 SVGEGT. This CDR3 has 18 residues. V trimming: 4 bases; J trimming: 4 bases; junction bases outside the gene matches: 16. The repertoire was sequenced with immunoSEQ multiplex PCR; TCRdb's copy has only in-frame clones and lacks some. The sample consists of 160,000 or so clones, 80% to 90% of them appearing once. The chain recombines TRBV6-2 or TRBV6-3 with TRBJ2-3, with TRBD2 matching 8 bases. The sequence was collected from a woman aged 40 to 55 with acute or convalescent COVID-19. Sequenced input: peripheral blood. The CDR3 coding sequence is TGTGCCAGCAGTTCGGCGGGGGGTCTTTTCCGTACCCCAGATACGCAGTATTTT. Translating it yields CASSSAGGLFRTPDTQYF.